These 22 T cell receptor beta chains share one sample of origin, sequenced in a study of shared clonotypes between healthy human individuals. Assay used: immunoSEQ multiplex PCR; TCRdb lists only in-frame clones, some missing. The sample holds a few hundred thousand clones, more than 95% seen once. Material: naive CD4+ T cells sorted from blood. The subset here: CD45RA+ positively selected. The receptors stem from a woman aged 25-40 years in good health.

This chain uses TRBV28 with TRBJ2-2, with 7 bases matching TRBD1. With V trimmed by 5 bases and J by 5 bases, 5 bases remained unmatched. Germline assignment: CDR1 MDHEN and CDR2 SYDVKM. This CDR3 spans 14 amino acids. The CDR3 bases are TGTGCCAGCAGTAGACAGGGATATACCGGGGAGCTGTTTTTT. Amino acid sequence: CASSRQGYTGELFF.

CDR3 sequence reads: CASSDADRGKTGELFF. The DNA of the CDR3 is TGCGCCAGCAGTGACGCGGACAGGGGTAAAACCGGGGAGCTGTTTTTT. The chain recombines TRBV10-1 with TRBJ2-2, with 9 nucleotides matching TRBD1. Trimming removed 3 bases from V and 5 bases from J; junction bases left unmatched: 7. This CDR3 region has 16 residues. Germline CDR1 is WNHNN and CDR2 is SYGVQD (reference sequence).

The rearrangement joins TRBV27 to TRBJ2-7; perhaps TRBD2 as D (6 bases). From germline, CDR1 is MNHEY and CDR2 SMNVEV (reference sequence). The CDR3 is 15 residues long. Trimming cost V 3 bases and J 1 base, with 13 bases left between them. CDR3 in DNA: TGTGCCAGCAGTTTTAAACACGGAGGGTCCTACGAGCAGTACTTC. This sequence encodes CASSFKHGGSYEQYF.

V usage is TRBV19 and J usage is TRBJ1-5, with D hard to call. Per the germline V gene, CDR1 is LNHDA and CDR2 is SQIVND (reference sequence). Trimming pared 3 bases from V and 4 bases from J, leaving 19 bases between. This CDR3 is built from 17 residues. The CDR3: CASSILTRPRGNQPQHF. Here the CDR3 DNA reads TGTGCCAGTAGTATTTTGACCAGACCTCGGGGAAATCAGCCCCAGCATTTT.

The rearrangement joins TRBV5-1 to TRBJ1-4; TRBD1 matches at 8 bases. This CDR3 region has 17 residues. CDR1 and CDR2 (germline): SGHRS, YFSETQ. The V segment lost 5 bases and the J segment 2 bases; nucleotides outside the gene matches: 11. In nucleotides, the CDR3 is TGCGCCAGCAGTCAGAGGACAGGGAGGTTCACTAATGAAAAACTGTTTTTT. Its translation is CASSQRTGRFTNEKLFF.

The CDR3 sequence is CASSLNPFIEDTQYF. As DNA, the CDR3 is TGCGCCAGCAGCTTGAACCCCTTTATAGAGGATACGCAGTATTTT. The V gene is TRBV5-1, the J gene TRBJ2-3; D call uncertain. This CDR3 has 15 residues. Germline loops: CDR1 SGHRS, CDR2 YFSETQ. V lost 1 base and J lost 6, with 15 bases in between.

The CDR3 sequence is CASSLVVGKIYEQYF. CDR3 sequence (DNA): TGCGCCAGCAGCTTGGTTGTCGGGAAAATTTACGAGCAGTACTTC. This chain connects TRBV5-1 to TRBJ2-7; possibly TRBD2 for D (5 bases). Germline CDR1 and CDR2: SGHRS and YFSETQ. This CDR3 contains 15 residues. V lost 0 bases and J 4 bases, leaving 14 bases between the germline ends.

The V and J genes are TRBV4-2 and TRBJ2-1, with D possibly TRBD2 on 6 matching bases. The V end lost 1 base, the J end lost 6 bases, and 13 bases lay between the germline ends. The germline V gene has CDR1 LGHNA and CDR2 YNFKEQ. The CDR3 extends over 15 amino acids. In DNA form, the CDR3 reads TGTGCCAGCAGCCAAGTGGGGACTTACACCAATGAGCAGTTCTTC. Translating it yields CASSQVGTYTNEQFF.

This chain joins TRBV7-9 and TRBJ2-5; D unresolved. V was pared by 5 bases and J by 2 bases, with 12 bases between. Germline CDR1 reads SEHNR; CDR2 reads FQNEAQ (reference sequence). The CDR3 is 14 residues long. CDR3 amino acids: CASSPDFGQETQYF. The CDR3 region has the DNA TGTGCCAGCAGCCCAGACTTTGGTCAAGAGACCCAGTACTTC.

The chain recombines TRBV19 with TRBJ2-7; the match to TRBD2 covers 8 bases. The V and J ends lost 6 bases and 0 bases, in that order; junction bases with no gene match: 7. Germline V gene lookup returns CDR1 LNHDA and CDR2 SQIVND (reference sequence). CDR3 length: 15 residues. The CDR3 here is CASRPSGRSSYEQYF. For the CDR3, the DNA is TGTGCCAGTAGACCTAGCGGGCGGAGCTCCTACGAGCAGTACTTC. The whole variable domain, remainder taken from reference TRBV19 and TRBJ2-7, is DGGITQSPKYLFRKEGQNVTLSCEQNLNHDAMYWYRQDPGQGLRLIYYSQIVNDFQKGDIAEGYSVSREKKESFPLTVTSAQKNPTAFYLCASRPSGRSSYEQYFGPGTRLTVT.

The gene calls are TRBV10-1 and TRBJ2-7, with 7 bases matching TRBD2. V trimming: 6 bases; J trimming: 3 bases; junction bases outside the gene matches: 5. The germline V gene has CDR1 WNHNN and CDR2 SYGVQD (reference sequence). The CDR3 has 13 residues. This chain's CDR3 is CASSLASGYEQYF. In nucleotides, the CDR3 is TGCGCCAGCAGCCTGGCTAGCGGCTACGAGCAGTACTTC.

The chain carries TRBV30 and TRBJ2-3, with 8 bases identical to TRBD2. This CDR3 is 13 amino acids long. With 6 bases clipped from V and 6 bases from J, the junction kept 8 bases outside the gene matches. Germline assignment: CDR1 GTSNPN and CDR2 SVGIG (reference sequence). The CDR3: CACQAGALDTQYF. The CDR3 region has the DNA TGTGCCTGCCAAGCGGGAGCATTGGATACGCAGTATTTT.

The J gene is TRBJ2-1, the V gene TRBV7-8; a weak D match, TRBD2 (6 bases). The V gene's germline CDR1 is SGHVS and CDR2 FQNEAQ. The V end lost 4 bases, the J end lost 4 bases, and 17 bases lay between the germline ends. This CDR3 has 16 amino acids. The CDR3 sequence is CASSSSGTGDYNEQFF. The CDR3 bases are TGTGCCAGCAGCTCGAGTGGAACGGGAGATTACAATGAGCAGTTCTTC.

J is TRBJ1-2 and V is TRBV5-1; D perhaps matches TRBD1 (5 bases). The CDR3 has 14 residues. Between the trimmed V and J ends, which lost 5 bases and 3 bases, there was a span of 14 bases. In germline, CDR1 is SGHRS, CDR2 YFSETQ. CDR3 sequence (DNA): TGCGCCAGCAGTCTGGGGGGTTTCGACTATGGCTACACCTTC. It yields the protein CASSLGGFDYGYTF.

The rearrangement joins TRBV13 to TRBJ1-4, with 7 positions matching TRBD1. This CDR3 is 15 amino acids long. Germline CDR1 is PRHDT and CDR2 is FYEKMQ (reference sequence). Trimming at V came to 6 bases and at J to 8 bases, leaving 12 bases not matched to a gene. The CDR3 nucleotides read TGTGCCAGCAGTTTACAGGGGAAGGTTGAAGAAAAACTGTTTTTT. Translating it yields CASSLQGKVEEKLFF.

The V and J genes are TRBV19 and TRBJ2-1; 9 bases are shared with TRBD2. Germline CDR1 is LNHDA and CDR2 is SQIVND (reference sequence). The junction had 20 bases not matched to a gene; V was cut back by 7 bases and J by 7 bases. CDR3 length: 18 residues. This chain's CDR3 is CASNNPRTSDGSMNEQFF. CDR3 DNA sequence: TGTGCCAGTAATAACCCCCGGACTAGCGACGGGAGTATGAATGAGCAGTTCTTC.

The chain has TRBV27 and TRBJ2-1; 7 positions agree with TRBD1. The length of the CDR3 is 14 residues. V trimming: 8 bases; J trimming: 6 bases; junction bases outside the gene matches: 10. In germline, CDR1 is MNHEY, CDR2 SMNVEV (reference sequence). The CDR3 nucleotides read TGTGCCAGCGACAGACAGGGAAGACTCAATGAGCAGTTCTTC. It codes for CASDRQGRLNEQFF.

The chain's CDR3 is CASSSYRSEAFF. The CDR3 coding sequence is TGTGCCAGCAGTTCCTACCGATCTGAAGCTTTCTTT. The chain couples TRBV27 to TRBJ1-1; no clear D gene. The germline CDR1 and CDR2 sequences are MNHEY and SMNVEV (reference sequence). The CDR3 totals 12 residues. The V end lost 4 bases, the J end lost 6 bases, and 9 bases lay between the germline ends.

The chain combines TRBV6-6 with TRBJ1-1; D gene ambiguous. There are 15 residues in the CDR3. The V and J ends lost 5 bases and 1 base respectively, with 14 bases between them. Germline V gives CDR1 MNHNY, CDR2 SVGAGI (reference sequence). In DNA form, the CDR3 reads TGTGCCAGCAGTCCGCGGTCCTCACGGAACACTGAAGCTTTCTTT. Protein sequence: CASSPRSSRNTEAFF.

The rearrangement links TRBV11-2 to TRBJ2-7; a weak D match, TRBD1 (5 bases). In germline, CDR1 is SGHAT, CDR2 FQNNGV. The CDR3 spans 17 residues. V was clipped by 3 bases and J by 0 bases, with 18 bases between them. CDR3 amino acids: CASSFDAPRQSSYEQYF. The DNA for the CDR3 is TGTGCCAGCAGCTTTGATGCTCCGAGACAGAGCTCCTACGAGCAGTACTTC.

This chain connects TRBV5-1 to TRBJ2-2; 9 bases fit TRBD1. Germline loops: CDR1 SGHRS, CDR2 YFSETQ. CDR3 size: 16 residues. Losses at the gene ends were 3 bases for V and 1 base for J; bases not matched to a gene: 4. CDR3: CASSSTGQGNTGELFF. The CDR3 region has the DNA TGCGCCAGCAGCTCTACGGGACAGGGGAACACCGGGGAGCTGTTTTTT.

As for this clone: Different DNA sequences within this sample yield the same CDR3. The chain joins TRBV5-1 to TRBJ2-2; 9 bases line up with TRBD1. V lost 0 bases to trimming and J lost 3 bases; unmatched junction nucleotides: 0. Per the germline V gene, CDR1 is SGHRS and CDR2 is YFSETQ. The CDR3 spans 15 residues. CDR3: CASSLGDRDTGELFF. The CDR3 DNA is TGCGCCAGCAGCTTGGGGGACAGGGACACCGGGGAGCTGTTTTTT.